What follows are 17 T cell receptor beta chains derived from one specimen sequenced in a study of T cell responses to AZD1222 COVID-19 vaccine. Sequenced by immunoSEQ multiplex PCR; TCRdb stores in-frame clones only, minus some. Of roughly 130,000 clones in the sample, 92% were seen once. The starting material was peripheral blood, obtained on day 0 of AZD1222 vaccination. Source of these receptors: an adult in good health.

This CDR3 is CASLNSQANYGYTF. DNA for the CDR3: TGTGCCAGCTTAAATTCTCAAGCTAACTATGGCTACACCTTC. The chain combines TRBV28 with TRBJ1-2; D unresolved. Between the trimmed V and J ends, which lost 8 bases and 0 bases, there was a span of 13 bases. Germline V lookup: CDR1 MDHEN, CDR2 SYDVKM. The CDR3 sequence is 14 residues long.

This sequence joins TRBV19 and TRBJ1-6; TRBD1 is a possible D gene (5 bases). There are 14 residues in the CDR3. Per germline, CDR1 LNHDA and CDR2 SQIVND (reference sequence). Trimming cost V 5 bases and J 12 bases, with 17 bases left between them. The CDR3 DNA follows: TGTGCCAGTAGTCCCGGGGCCCGGGTAGGACCCCTCCACTTT. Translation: CASSPGARVGPLHF.

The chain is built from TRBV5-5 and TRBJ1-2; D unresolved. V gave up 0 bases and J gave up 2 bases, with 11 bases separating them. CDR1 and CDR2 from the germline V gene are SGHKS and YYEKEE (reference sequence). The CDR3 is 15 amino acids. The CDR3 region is CASSLARGLNYGYTF. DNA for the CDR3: TGTGCCAGCAGCTTGGCCCGCGGTTTGAACTATGGCTACACCTTC.

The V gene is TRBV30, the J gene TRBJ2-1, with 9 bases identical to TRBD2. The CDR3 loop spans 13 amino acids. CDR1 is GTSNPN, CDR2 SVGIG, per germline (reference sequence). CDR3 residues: CAGQGLAPNEQFF. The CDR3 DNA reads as TGTGCTGGGCAGGGACTAGCTCCCAATGAGCAGTTCTTC.

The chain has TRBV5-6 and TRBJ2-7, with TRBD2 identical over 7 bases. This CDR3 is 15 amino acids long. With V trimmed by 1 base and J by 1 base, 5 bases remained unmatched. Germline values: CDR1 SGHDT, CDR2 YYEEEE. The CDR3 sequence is CASSLPSGKSYEQYF. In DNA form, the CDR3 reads TGTGCCAGCAGCTTGCCGAGCGGGAAATCCTACGAGCAGTACTTC.

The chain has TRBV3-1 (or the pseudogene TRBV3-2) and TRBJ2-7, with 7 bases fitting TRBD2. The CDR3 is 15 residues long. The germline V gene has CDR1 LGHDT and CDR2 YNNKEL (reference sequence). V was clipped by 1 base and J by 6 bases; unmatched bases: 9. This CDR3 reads CASSQVLAERGEQYF. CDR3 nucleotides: TGTGCCAGCAGCCAAGTATTAGCGGAGCGGGGCGAGCAGTACTTC.

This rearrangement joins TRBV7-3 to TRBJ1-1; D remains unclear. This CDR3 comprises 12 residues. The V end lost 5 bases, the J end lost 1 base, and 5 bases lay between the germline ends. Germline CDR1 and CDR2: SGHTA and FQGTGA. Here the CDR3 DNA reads TGTGCCAGCAGCCGGGGGAACACTGAAGCTTTCTTT. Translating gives CASSRGNTEAFF.

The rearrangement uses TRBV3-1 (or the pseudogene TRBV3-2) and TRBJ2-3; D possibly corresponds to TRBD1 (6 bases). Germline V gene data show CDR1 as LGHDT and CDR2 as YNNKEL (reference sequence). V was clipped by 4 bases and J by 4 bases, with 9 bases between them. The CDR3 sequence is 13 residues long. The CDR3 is CASSLQGADTQYF. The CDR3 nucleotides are TGTGCCAGCAGCCTACAGGGCGCAGATACGCAGTATTTT.

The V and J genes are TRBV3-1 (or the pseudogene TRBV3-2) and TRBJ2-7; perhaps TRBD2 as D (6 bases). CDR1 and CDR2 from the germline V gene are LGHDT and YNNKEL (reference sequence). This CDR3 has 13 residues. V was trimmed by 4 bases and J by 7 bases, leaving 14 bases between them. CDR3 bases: TGTGCCAGCAGCCGAAAAGGAGGGCGGGAGCAGTACTTC. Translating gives CASSRKGGREQYF.

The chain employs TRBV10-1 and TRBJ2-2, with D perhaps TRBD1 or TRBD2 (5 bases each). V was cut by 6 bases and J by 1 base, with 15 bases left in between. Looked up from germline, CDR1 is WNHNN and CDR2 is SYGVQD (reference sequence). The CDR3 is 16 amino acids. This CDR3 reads CASSAVGTLNTGELFF. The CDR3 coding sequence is TGCGCCAGCAGCGCCGTCGGGACCTTGAACACCGGGGAGCTGTTTTTT.

This chain's CDR3 is CAWSGRGQGISTNEKLFF. The CDR3 DNA is TGTGCCTGGAGTGGAAGGGGACAGGGGATATCAACTAATGAAAAACTGTTTTTT. The rearrangement uses TRBV30 and TRBJ1-4; 10 nucleotides line up with TRBD1. Germline loops: CDR1 GTSNPN, CDR2 SVGIG (reference sequence). Unmatched junction bases numbered 8, after V lost 1 base and J lost 0 bases. CDR3 length: 18 amino acids. Combining the CDR3 with reference TRBV30 and TRBJ1-4 gives the whole variable domain SQTIHQWPATLVQPVGSPLSLECTVEGTSNPNLYWYRQAAGRGLQLLFYSVGIGQISSEVPQNLSASRPQDRQFILSSKKLLLSDSGFYLCAWSGRGQGISTNEKLFFGSGTQLSVL.

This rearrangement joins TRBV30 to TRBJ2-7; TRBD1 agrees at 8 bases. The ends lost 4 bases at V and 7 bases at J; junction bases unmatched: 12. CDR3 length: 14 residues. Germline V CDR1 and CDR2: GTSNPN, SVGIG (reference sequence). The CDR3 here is CAWTQDRGNGEQYF. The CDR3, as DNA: TGTGCCTGGACACAAGACAGGGGAAATGGGGAGCAGTACTTC.

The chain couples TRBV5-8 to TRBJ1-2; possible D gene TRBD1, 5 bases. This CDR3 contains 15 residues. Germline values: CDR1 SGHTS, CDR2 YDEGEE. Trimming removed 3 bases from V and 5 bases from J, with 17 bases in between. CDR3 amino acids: CASSSEVEGPYGYTF. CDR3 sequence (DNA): TGTGCCAGCAGCTCCGAGGTGGAGGGACCTTATGGCTACACCTTC.

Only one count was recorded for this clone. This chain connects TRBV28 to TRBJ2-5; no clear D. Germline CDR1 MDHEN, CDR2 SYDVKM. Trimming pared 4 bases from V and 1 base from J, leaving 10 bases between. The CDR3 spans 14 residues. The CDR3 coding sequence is TGTGCCAGCAGTTCGTTATATCTCCAAGAGACCCAGTACTTC. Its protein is CASSSLYLQETQYF.

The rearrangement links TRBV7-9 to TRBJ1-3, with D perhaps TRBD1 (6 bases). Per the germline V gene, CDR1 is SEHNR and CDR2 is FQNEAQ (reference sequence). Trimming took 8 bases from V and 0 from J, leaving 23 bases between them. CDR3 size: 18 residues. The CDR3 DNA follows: TGTGCCAGCGTCCTAGGGGGGGGTTACGCAAGCTCTGGAAACACCATATATTTT. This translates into CASVLGGGYASSGNTIYF.

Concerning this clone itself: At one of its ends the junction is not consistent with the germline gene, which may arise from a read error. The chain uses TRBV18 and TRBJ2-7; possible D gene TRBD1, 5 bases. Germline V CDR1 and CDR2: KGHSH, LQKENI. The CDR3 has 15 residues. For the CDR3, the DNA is TGTGCCAGCTCACCTTCCGGACAAACATCAAGTGGGGTATCCTTC. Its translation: CASSPSGQTSSGVSF. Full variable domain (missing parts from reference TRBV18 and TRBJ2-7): NAGVMQNPRHLVRRRGQEARLRCSPMKGHSHVYWYRQLPEEGLKFMVYLQKENIIDESGMPKERFSAEFPKEGPSILRIQQVVRGDSAAYFCASSPSGQTSSGVSFGPGTRLTVT.

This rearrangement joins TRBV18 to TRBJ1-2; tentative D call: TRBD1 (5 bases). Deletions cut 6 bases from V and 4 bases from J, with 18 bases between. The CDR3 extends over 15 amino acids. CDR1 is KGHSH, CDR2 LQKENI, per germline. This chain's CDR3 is CASSPTETETYGYTF. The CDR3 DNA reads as TGTGCCAGCTCCCCCACCGAGACAGAAACCTATGGCTACACCTTC.